This T cell receptor (beta chain) was identified in a study of control samples from healthy donors and cancer patients. CDR3 length equals 16 residues. Germline lookup yields CDR1 SGHTA and CDR2 FQGTGA. V shed 5 bases and J 1 base; nucleotides not matched to a gene: 7. TCRdb's copy holds only in-frame clones and misses some; the assay was immunoSEQ multiplex PCR. The sample records 20,000 to 30,000 clones, more than 75% being singletons. This TCR was recovered from a man aged 50 to 60 with lung cancer. Specimen: PBMCs. The gene calls are TRBV7-3 and TRBJ2-3; TRBD2 agrees at 9 bases. Here the CDR3 reads CASSRPQRGGTDTQYF. As DNA, the CDR3 is TGTGCCAGCAGCCGACCCCAGCGGGGGGGCACAGATACGCAGTATTTT.